A selection of T cell receptor beta chains follows, all from one sample in a study of T cells after posttransplantation cyclophosphamide. Assay: immunoSEQ multiplex PCR; the TCRdb copy retains only in-frame clones and omits some. Counted here are 45,000 to 65,000 clones, 85% to 95% occurring once; the ten biggest clones make up 2.9%. Sample: PBMCs. The receptors were gathered from a woman under 40 in good health and a related stem cell transplant donor. CDR3s include the opening cysteine and the closing phenylalanine or tryptophan. The order of the fields is clone size, D gene, V gene, J gene, CDR3 protein, CDR3 DNA. The D gene is left open where the match is weak. Clone sizes are given selectively: once, few, many, or a class where the clone is expanded.

clone_size: NA
d_call: NA
v_call: TRBV27
j_call: TRBJ2-5
cdr3_aa: CASSPTGLGYRLTQETQYF
cdr3_nt: TGTGCCAGCAGTCCCACAGGGCTGGGCTATCGGCTCACCCAAGAGACCCAGTACTTC

clone_size: NA
d_call: TRBD1
v_call: TRBV7-2
j_call: TRBJ1-3
cdr3_aa: CASSLNRGGGNTIYF
cdr3_nt: TGTGCCAGCAGCTTAAACAGGGGCGGGGGAAACACCATATATTTT

clone_size: NA
d_call: NA
v_call: TRBV9
j_call: TRBJ1-2
cdr3_aa: CASSVGPGQVGYTF
cdr3_nt: TGTGCCAGCAGCGTAGGACCAGGGCAGGTTGGCTACACCTTC

clone_size: NA
d_call: NA
v_call: TRBV4-1
j_call: TRBJ2-7
cdr3_aa: CASSPGQRYEQYF
cdr3_nt: TGCGCCAGCAGTCCCGGACAGAGATACGAGCAGTACTTC

clone_size: once
d_call: TRBD2
v_call: TRBV6-5
j_call: TRBJ2-5
cdr3_aa: CASSSSGGDRETQYF
cdr3_nt: TGTGCCAGCAGTTCTAGCGGGGGGGATCGGGAGACCCAGTACTTC

clone_size: NA
d_call: NA
v_call: TRBV4-3
j_call: TRBJ1-5
cdr3_aa: CASSPERVGGYQPQHF
cdr3_nt: TGCGCCAGCAGTCCGGAGAGGGTTGGGGGGTATCAGCCCCAGCATTTT

clone_size: NA
d_call: NA
v_call: TRBV28
j_call: TRBJ1-2
cdr3_aa: CASTAEFYGYTF
cdr3_nt: TGTGCCAGCACCGCGGAGTTCTATGGCTACACCTTC

clone_size: NA
d_call: TRBD2
v_call: TRBV28
j_call: TRBJ2-3
cdr3_aa: CASSPTGGENTDTQYF
cdr3_nt: TGTGCCAGCAGTCCCACCGGGGGGGAAAACACAGATACGCAGTATTTT

clone_size: NA
d_call: TRBD1
v_call: TRBV6-1
j_call: TRBJ2-7
cdr3_aa: CASSEFSTGGPYEQYF
cdr3_nt: TGTGCCAGCAGTGAATTTAGCACAGGGGGCCCCTACGAGCAGTACTTC

clone_size: few
d_call: NA
v_call: TRBV7-2
j_call: TRBJ1-1
cdr3_aa: CASSARADGGRTEAFF
cdr3_nt: TGTGCCAGCAGCGCCCGCGCGGACGGGGGTAGGACTGAAGCTTTCTTT

clone_size: NA
d_call: TRBD2
v_call: TRBV11-2
j_call: TRBJ2-3
cdr3_aa: CASSLELAGATDTQYF
cdr3_nt: TGTGCCAGCAGCTTAGAACTAGCGGGCGCCACAGATACGCAGTATTTT

clone_size: NA
d_call: TRBD1
v_call: TRBV19
j_call: TRBJ1-2
cdr3_aa: CASSIPGQANYGYTF
cdr3_nt: TGTGCCAGTAGTATACCGGGACAGGCTAACTATGGCTACACCTTC

clone_size: NA
d_call: NA
v_call: TRBV30
j_call: TRBJ1-3
cdr3_aa: CAWSRGAGNTIYF
cdr3_nt: TGTGCCTGGAGTCGGGGTGCCGGAAACACCATATATTTT

clone_size: NA
d_call: TRBD1
v_call: TRBV6-5
j_call: TRBJ2-3
cdr3_aa: CASSYRGQGATDTQYF
cdr3_nt: TGTGCCAGCAGTTACCGCGGACAGGGGGCCACAGATACGCAGTATTTT

clone_size: NA
d_call: TRBD1
v_call: TRBV4-1
j_call: TRBJ1-1
cdr3_aa: CASSHPWTGQTEAFF
cdr3_nt: TGCGCCAGCAGCCACCCCTGGACAGGGCAGACTGAAGCTTTCTTT

clone_size: NA
d_call: NA
v_call: TRBV28
j_call: TRBJ1-1
cdr3_aa: CASSNSFEAFF
cdr3_nt: TGTGCCAGCAGTAACTCGTTTGAAGCTTTCTTT

clone_size: NA
d_call: NA
v_call: TRBV25-1
j_call: TRBJ2-6
cdr3_aa: CASSEPGQVSGANVLTF
cdr3_nt: TGTGCCAGCAGTGAACCGGGACAAGTCTCTGGGGCCAACGTCCTGACTTTC